The 16 T cell receptor beta chains reported below all come from one sample, sequenced in a study of control samples from healthy donors and cancer patients. Sequencing was performed with immunoSEQ multiplex PCR; in TCRdb, only in-frame clones are kept and a portion is missing. The data hold roughly 130,000 clones, with 90% to 95% observed a single time. The sample consisted of PBMCs. The receptors shown here come from a man aged 45-65 years with head and neck cancer.

Only a few counts were recorded for this clone. The chain joins TRBV19 to TRBJ1-1; TRBD1 matches at 8 bases. The V gene end was trimmed by 7 bases and the J gene end by 6 bases; junction bases not matched to a gene: 13. In germline, CDR1 is LNHDA, CDR2 SQIVND (reference sequence). The CDR3 runs to 15 residues. CDR3 sequence: CASISLGQGVSEAFF. The CDR3 DNA sequence: TGTGCCAGTATATCCCTCGGACAGGGAGTCTCTGAAGCTTTCTTT.

The rearrangement uses TRBV5-1 and TRBJ2-7; weak D call: TRBD1 (6 bases). Germline CDR1 is SGHRS and CDR2 is YFSETQ. The CDR3 has 14 amino acids. V was cut by 1 base and J by 1 base, with 9 bases left in between. The CDR3 DNA reads as TGCGCCAGCAGCTTGACAGGGACGTCCTACGAGCAGTACTTC. It is translated as CASSLTGTSYEQYF.

This clone is a singleton in its sample. The chain employs TRBV10-3 and TRBJ2-1; D remains ambiguous. The germline V gene has CDR1 ENHRY and CDR2 SYGVKD. The germline V and J ends were trimmed by 2 bases and 4 bases, with 6 bases remaining between them. The CDR3 has 13 amino acids. CDR3 sequence: CAISETRYNEQFF. The CDR3 DNA reads TGTGCCATCAGTGAGACTCGTTACAATGAGCAGTTCTTC.

This clone appeared a few times. The rearrangement links TRBV7-9 to TRBJ1-2; the D gene is possibly TRBD1 (5 bases). The length of the CDR3 is 16 residues. V was trimmed by 5 bases and J by 3 bases, leaving 19 bases between them. Germline values: CDR1 SEHNR, CDR2 FQNEAQ (reference sequence). The CDR3, as DNA: TGTGCCAGCAGCCACGGAGGGGTAACCCGGGACTATGGCTACACCTTC. It is translated as CASSHGGVTRDYGYTF.

The V and J genes are TRBV3-1 (or the pseudogene TRBV3-2) and TRBJ2-1; no clear D. CDR3 length equals 16 residues. The germline V gene encodes CDR1 LGHDT and CDR2 YNNKEL (reference sequence). V shed 1 base and J shed 5 bases, with 15 bases lying between them. The CDR3 sequence: CASSQAPLRLDNEQFF. DNA for the CDR3: TGTGCCAGCAGCCAAGCCCCCCTCAGGTTAGACAATGAGCAGTTCTTC.

The V call is TRBV29-1, the J call TRBJ2-1, with 11 bases that match TRBD2. J gave up 3 bases and V 6 bases, and 7 bases lay outside the gene matches. CDR3 length: 15 amino acids. CDR1 is SQVTM and CDR2 is ANQGSEA in the germline V gene. CDR3 in amino acids: CSVPGTSGLYNEQFF. CDR3 DNA: TGCAGCGTCCCAGGGACTAGCGGACTCTACAATGAGCAGTTCTTC.

The chain recombines TRBV7-9 with TRBJ1-2; no reliable D call. The germline CDR1 and CDR2 sequences are SEHNR and FQNEAQ (reference sequence). The CDR3 extends over 19 amino acids. V lost 0 bases to trimming and J lost 1 base, with 21 bases between them. CDR3 sequence: CASSLALLSRATLNYGYTF. For the CDR3, the DNA is TGTGCCAGCAGCTTAGCGCTCTTGAGCCGCGCTACCCTTAACTATGGCTACACCTTC.

CDR3 in DNA: TGTGCCAGCAGCGGGGACAGCTCCTATAATTCACCCCTCCACTTT. Protein product: CASSGDSSYNSPLHF. The gene calls are TRBV11-2 and TRBJ1-6; 7 bases are a match to TRBD1. CDR3 size: 15 residues. The ends lost 5 bases at V and 0 bases at J; junction bases unmatched: 1. CDR1 SGHAT and CDR2 FQNNGV come from the germline V gene.

The rearrangement uses TRBV9 and TRBJ1-1; D unresolved. This CDR3 comprises 15 residues. V was pared by 0 bases and J by 1 base, with 10 bases between. Germline V lookup: CDR1 SGDLS, CDR2 YYNGEE. The CDR3 bases are TGTGCCAGCAGCGTAGAGGGAACCGCGAACACTGAAGCTTTCTTT. Encoded protein: CASSVEGTANTEAFF.

The CDR3 DNA follows: TGTGCCAGCAGCGTCGGACAGGACTATGGCTACACCTTC. It is translated as CASSVGQDYGYTF. This sequence joins TRBV9 and TRBJ1-2; TRBD1 matches 7 bases. The ends lost 2 bases at V and 3 bases at J; junction bases unmatched: 1. The CDR3 is 13 amino acids. Germline loops: CDR1 SGDLS, CDR2 YYNGEE.

The rearrangement links TRBV5-5 to TRBJ2-7; tentatively, D is TRBD1 (6 bases). This CDR3 is built from 14 residues. Germline V gene data show CDR1 as SGHKS and CDR2 as YYEKEE (reference sequence). The V gene lost 2 bases and the J gene lost 2 bases, with 11 bases spanning the gap. This chain's CDR3 is CASSFDRFAYEQYF. For the CDR3, the DNA is TGTGCCAGCAGCTTCGACAGGTTTGCCTACGAGCAGTACTTC.

The count of this clone is one. The chain has TRBV4-3 and TRBJ1-6; the D is unclear. This CDR3 region has 19 residues. Deletions cut 0 bases from V and 13 bases from J, with 28 bases between. The germline V gene has CDR1 LGHNA and CDR2 YSLEER. The DNA of the CDR3 is TGCGCCAGCAGCCAAGATCACGGTGGAGGCAGGACCTCAAATTTCCCCCTCCACTTT. Translating gives CASSQDHGGGRTSNFPLHF.

The CDR3 coding sequence is TGTGCCAGCAGTTTTACCGGGGAGACCCAGTACTTC. Its translation is CASSFTGETQYF. The genes are TRBV12-3 or TRBV12-4 and TRBJ2-5; D is unclear. This CDR3 has 12 residues. Deletions cut 3 bases from V and 5 bases from J, with 7 bases between.

The chain is built from TRBV7-9 and TRBJ2-2; D not certain. CDR3 length equals 12 residues. With 3 bases removed from V and 3 bases from J, the gap between germline ends came to 2 bases. Germline-derived CDR1 and CDR2 are SEHNR and FQNEAQ (reference sequence). CDR3 bases: TGTGCCAGCAGCTTCCACACCGGGGAGCTGTTTTTT. Its translation is CASSFHTGELFF.

The V call is TRBV20-1, the J call TRBJ1-1; D is ambiguous. The germline CDR1 and CDR2 sequences are DFQATT and SNEGSKA (reference sequence). This CDR3 region has 11 residues. V was clipped by 6 bases and J by 5 bases, with 10 bases between them. DNA for the CDR3: TGCAGTGCCCTGAAAAGTACTGAAGCTTTCTTT. Translating it yields CSALKSTEAFF.

The V gene is TRBV6-6, the J gene TRBJ2-2; D is unclear. CDR3 length: 14 residues. Between the trimmed V and J ends, which lost 8 bases and 0 bases, there was a span of 10 bases. The V gene's germline CDR1 is MNHNY and CDR2 SVGAGI (reference sequence). The CDR3: CASFRSPNTGELFF. The DNA for the CDR3 is TGTGCCAGCTTCCGGTCGCCGAACACCGGGGAGCTGTTTTTT.